The rows below give T cell receptor beta chains drawn from one sample of a study of T cell responses to AZD1222 COVID-19 vaccine. Repertoires were generated with immunoSEQ multiplex PCR, while TCRdb's copy carries only in-frame clones and drops some. The profile shows approximately 130,000 clones, 80% to 95% of them singletons. Sequenced material: peripheral blood, taken 28 days after the second dose of the MenACWY control vaccine. The receptors shown here come from an adult who received the MenACWY meningococcal vaccine as a control. CDR3s leave out the opening cysteine and the closing phenylalanine or tryptophan.

J: TRBJ1-5
V: TRBV5-1
CDR3: ASSLEGVSNQPQH

J: TRBJ1-1
V: TRBV28
CDR3: ASTWGGRTEAF

J: TRBJ2-5
V: TRBV18
CDR3: ASSPLGTGTETQY

J: TRBJ2-7
V: TRBV19
CDR3: ASSTGLRNYEQY

J: TRBJ2-2
V: TRBV4-2
CDR3: ASSQDRDRVSGELF

J: TRBJ2-4
V: TRBV5-1
CDR3: ASSLEGQASNIQY

J: TRBJ2-1
V: TRBV3-1/TRBV3-2
CDR3: ASSQFKGKSTVNEQF

J: TRBJ1-4
V: TRBV19
CDR3: ASKTRGGTNEKLF

J: TRBJ1-2
V: TRBV9
CDR3: ASSADPWTDASGYT

J: TRBJ2-3
V: TRBV18
CDR3: ASSPPQMEPGTDTQY

J: TRBJ2-1
V: TRBV28
CDR3: ASSLIRNEQF

J: TRBJ1-1
V: TRBV27
CDR3: ASSDRNANTEAF

J: TRBJ2-5
V: TRBV5-1
CDR3: ASSKGQGGETQY

J: TRBJ2-3
V: TRBV15
CDR3: ATSRGTGDVDPDTQY

J: TRBJ1-2
V: TRBV20-1
CDR3: SATNYGYT

J: TRBJ1-1
V: TRBV27
CDR3: ASSLSMNTEAF

J: TRBJ2-4
V: TRBV11-3
CDR3: ASSLVYDQGSLAKNIQY

J: TRBJ2-5
V: TRBV4-2
CDR3: ASSQAVVAPETQY

J: TRBJ2-1
V: TRBV6-5
CDR3: ASSEGTAPYNEQF

J: TRBJ1-1
V: TRBV9
CDR3: ASSVSRQGKAF

J: TRBJ2-3
V: TRBV9
CDR3: ASSVKTGSGGDTQY

J: TRBJ1-3
V: TRBV4-3
CDR3: ASSQDRTGVGNTIY

J: TRBJ1-5
V: TRBV7-9
CDR3: ASSFTAAGDRDQPQH

J: TRBJ2-1
V: TRBV4-3
CDR3: ASSQVGGSYNEQF

J: TRBJ1-3
V: TRBV6-2/TRBV6-3
CDR3: ASSPTGNTIY

J: TRBJ2-1
V: TRBV18
CDR3: ASSPLGGSDNEQF

J: TRBJ1-1
V: TRBV3-1/TRBV3-2
CDR3: ASSLSPGDRVAF

J: TRBJ1-5
V: TRBV4-1
CDR3: ASSQVVADGQPQH

J: TRBJ2-6
V: TRBV21-1
CDR3: ASSVEHRVTGSWANVLT

J: TRBJ2-3
V: TRBV7-6
CDR3: ASSLGSAGATDTQY

J: TRBJ2-7
V: TRBV4-2
CDR3: ASSHGLAGGGYEQY

J: TRBJ1-4
V: TRBV2
CDR3: ASLSGVNEKLF

J: TRBJ1-1
V: TRBV19
CDR3: ASRIGGDTEAF

J: TRBJ2-7
V: TRBV4-2
CDR3: ASSQTSGRATYEQY

J: TRBJ2-2
V: TRBV5-1
CDR3: ASSLTEAGELF

J: TRBJ2-3
V: TRBV2
CDR3: ASRKGVGTDTQY

J: TRBJ1-2
V: TRBV18
CDR3: ASSRGTGGKGNGYT

J: TRBJ2-7
V: TRBV7-9
CDR3: ASSPQDGHYEQY

J: TRBJ2-5
V: TRBV7-3
CDR3: ASSPGVGDRGQETQY

J: TRBJ2-7
V: TRBV5-5
CDR3: ASSPYGTPSYEQY

J: TRBJ2-1
V: TRBV7-2
CDR3: ASSQVGQGLNEQF

J: TRBJ2-4
V: TRBV7-2
CDR3: ASSLSPSDIQY

J: TRBJ1-5
V: TRBV14
CDR3: ASSQGGQGGNQPQH

J: TRBJ2-3
V: TRBV2
CDR3: ASSPKPGLASTDTQY

J: TRBJ2-1
V: TRBV7-9
CDR3: ASREVTSAYNEQF

J: TRBJ2-3
V: TRBV7-2
CDR3: ASSPRRGGTTDTQY

J: TRBJ2-4
V: TRBV5-4
CDR3: ASSSGLAKNIQY

J: TRBJ2-7
V: TRBV15
CDR3: ATSSGVAGGGDYEQY

J: TRBJ2-7
V: TRBV5-1
CDR3: ASSLRPGYSYEQY

J: TRBJ1-6
V: TRBV19
CDR3: ASSRTGLYNSPLH

J: TRBJ1-2
V: TRBV12-3/TRBV12-4
CDR3: ASSFRVQVGYT

J: TRBJ2-4
V: TRBV6-5
CDR3: ASRRSRLVGNIQY

J: TRBJ1-6
V: TRBV3-1/TRBV3-2
CDR3: ASSLSTLSYNSPLH